Included here is one T cell receptor beta chain sequence, with context. What it binds is not known. The sample comes from a study of T cell repertoires in cytomegalovirus infection. TCRdb called the reads again in MiXCR, with one record for every CDR3 protein. The table has some 220,000 distinct CDR3 sequences, around 6.2% seen once; the top ten hold around 6.9%. Overall study results and limits: The ex vivo response showed dominance by HLA-C-restricted CMV-specific TCR beta clonotypes.

Sequenced material: PBMCs. The receptor comes from a human donor in good health (CMV status not recorded). Some clones in this sample may be carry-over from other donors' samples.

CDR3 in amino acids: CASSVGGTGYTGELFF. The CDR3 DNA is TGTGCCAGCAGTGTGGGGGGGACAGGCTACACCGGGGAGCTGTTTTTT. The J gene is TRBJ2-2, the V gene TRBV3-1, with a tentative D call TRBD1 (8 bases). The germline CDR1 and CDR2 sequences are LGHDT and YNNKEL (reference sequence). This CDR3 contains 16 residues. Trimming cost V 6 bases and J 3 bases, with 17 bases left between them. Full variable domain (rest looked up from reference TRBV3-1 and TRBJ2-2): DTAVSQTPKYLVTQMGNDKSIKCEQNLGHDTMYWYKQDSKKFLKIMFSYNNKELIINETVPNRFSPKSPDKAHLNLHINSLELGDSAVYFCASSVGGTGYTGELFFGEGSRLTVL.